This T cell receptor beta chain is from a study of PD-1 blockade in classical Hodgkin lymphoma. About the study: Every 2 weeks, patients had 3 mg/kg nivolumab intravenously.

The time point is: cycle 4 day 1 (C4D1), after 6 weeks of nivolumab. There was relapse after autologous stem cell transplantation in every patient, and there was variation in brentuximab vedotin exposure. Starting with thawed PBMCs, CD4+ T cells were purified by magnetic negative selection. CDR1 SGDLS and CDR2 YYNGEE come from the germline V gene. Trimming stripped 0 bases from V and 5 bases from J, with 8 bases between. The CDR3 covers 14 residues. Here immunoSEQ multiplex PCR was the method, and the copy in TCRdb shows in-frame clones only, minus some. The table lists 25,000 to 30,000 clones, around 86% of them singletons, with 0.4% to 0.5% in the top ten.

The V gene is TRBV9, the J gene TRBJ1-4; D might be TRBD1 (6 bases). The receptor was isolated from a human donor with classical Hodgkin lymphoma. This sample comprised CD4+ T cells from blood, obtained before the fourth cycle of nivolumab. DNA of the CDR3: TGTGCCAGCAGCGTAGACAGGGAGAATGAAAAACTGTTTTTT. This encodes CASSVDRENEKLFF.